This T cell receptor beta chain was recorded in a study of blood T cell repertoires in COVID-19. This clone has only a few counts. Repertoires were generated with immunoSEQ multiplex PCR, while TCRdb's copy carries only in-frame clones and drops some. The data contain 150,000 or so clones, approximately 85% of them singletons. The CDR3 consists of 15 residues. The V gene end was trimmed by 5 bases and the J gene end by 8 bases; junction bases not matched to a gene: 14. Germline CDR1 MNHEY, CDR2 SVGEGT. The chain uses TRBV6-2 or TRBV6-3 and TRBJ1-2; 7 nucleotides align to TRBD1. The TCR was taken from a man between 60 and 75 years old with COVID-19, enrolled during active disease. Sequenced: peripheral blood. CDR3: CASSTPDRPRQGYTF. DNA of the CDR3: TGTGCCAGCAGTACCCCGGACAGGCCACGGCAAGGCTACACCTTC.